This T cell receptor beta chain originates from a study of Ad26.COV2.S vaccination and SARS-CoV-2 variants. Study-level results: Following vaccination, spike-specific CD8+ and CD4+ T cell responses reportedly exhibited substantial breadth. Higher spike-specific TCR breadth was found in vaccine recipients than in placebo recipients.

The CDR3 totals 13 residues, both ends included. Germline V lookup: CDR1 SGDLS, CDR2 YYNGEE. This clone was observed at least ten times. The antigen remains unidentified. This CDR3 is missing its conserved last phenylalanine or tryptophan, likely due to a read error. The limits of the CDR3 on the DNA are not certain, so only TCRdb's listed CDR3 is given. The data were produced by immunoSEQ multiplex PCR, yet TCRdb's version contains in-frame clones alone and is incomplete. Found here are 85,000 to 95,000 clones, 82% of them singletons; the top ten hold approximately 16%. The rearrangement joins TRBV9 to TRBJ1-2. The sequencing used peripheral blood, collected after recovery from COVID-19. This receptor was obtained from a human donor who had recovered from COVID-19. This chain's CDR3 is CASSNGMWGRQRL.